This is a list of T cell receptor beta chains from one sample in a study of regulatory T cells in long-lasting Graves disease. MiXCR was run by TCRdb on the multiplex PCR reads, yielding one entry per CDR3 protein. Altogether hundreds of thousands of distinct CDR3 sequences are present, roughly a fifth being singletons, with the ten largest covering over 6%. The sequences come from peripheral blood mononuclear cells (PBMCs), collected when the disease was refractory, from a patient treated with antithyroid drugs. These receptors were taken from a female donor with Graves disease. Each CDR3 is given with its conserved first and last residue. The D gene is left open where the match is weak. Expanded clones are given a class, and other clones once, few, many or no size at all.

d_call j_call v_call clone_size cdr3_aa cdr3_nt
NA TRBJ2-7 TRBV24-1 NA CATRDLGQEGIADSYEQYF TGTGCCACCCGTGACCTTGGACAGGAGGGGATTGCTGACTCCTACGAGCAGTACTTC
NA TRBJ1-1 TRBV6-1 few CASSEDQNAAFF TGTGCCAGCAGTGAAGATCAAAATGCGGCTTTCTTT
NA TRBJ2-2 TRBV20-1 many CSATPRGLSTGELFF TGCAGTGCTACCCCACGGGGGCTAAGCACCGGGGAGCTGTTTTTT
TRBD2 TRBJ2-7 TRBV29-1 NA CSVGVAGMGEQYF TGCAGCGTTGGGGTAGCGGGAATGGGCGAGCAGTACTTC
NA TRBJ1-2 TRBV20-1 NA CSAGGTDGYTF TGCAGTGCCGGCGGGACTGACGGCTACACCTTC
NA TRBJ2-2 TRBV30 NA CAWSVDANTGELFF TGTGCCTGGAGTGTCGACGCGAACACCGGGGAGCTGTTTTTT
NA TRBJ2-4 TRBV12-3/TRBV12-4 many CASSLAGRGAKNIQYF TGTGCCAGCAGTCTCGCCGGAAGGGGAGCCAAAAACATTCAGTACTTC
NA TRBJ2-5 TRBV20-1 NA CSASPYGLVQETQYF TGCAGTGCTAGCCCATACGGACTTGTCCAAGAGACCCAGTACTTC
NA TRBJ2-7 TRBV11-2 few CASSLFKLGLHYEQYF TGTGCCAGCAGCTTGTTCAAACTCGGCCTCCACTACGAGCAGTACTTC
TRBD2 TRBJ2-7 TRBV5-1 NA CASSLGTSSDEHYF TGCGCCAGCAGCTTGGGGACTAGCAGCGACGAGCACTACTTC
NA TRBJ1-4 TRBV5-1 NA CASSLGAANEKLFF TGCGCCAGCAGCTTGGGCGCGGCTAATGAAAAACTGTTTTTT
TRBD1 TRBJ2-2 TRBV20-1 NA CSARDRQGLNTGELFF TGCAGTGCTAGGGATAGACAGGGGCTTAACACCGGGGAGCTGTTTTTT
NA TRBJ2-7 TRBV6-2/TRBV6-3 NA CASSAPATGSPYEQYF TGTGCCAGCAGTGCCCCAGCTACGGGGAGCCCCTACGAGCAGTACTTC
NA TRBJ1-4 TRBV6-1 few CASTRASDMREKLFF TGTGCCAGCACCCGGGCCTCGGATATGCGGGAAAAACTGTTTTTT
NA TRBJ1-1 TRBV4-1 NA CASSQVPGDTEAFF TGCGCCAGCAGCCAAGTTCCGGGGGACACTGAAGCTTTCTTT
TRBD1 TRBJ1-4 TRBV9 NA CASSPRTGTANEKLFF TGTGCCAGCAGCCCGAGGACAGGGACGGCTAATGAAAAACTGTTTTTT
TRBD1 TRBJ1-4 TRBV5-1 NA CASSLQAKGAGTNEKLFF TGCGCCAGCAGCTTACAGGCGAAGGGGGCTGGAACTAATGAAAAACTGTTTTTT
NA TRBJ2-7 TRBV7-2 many CASSRSIGSSYEQYF TGTGCCAGCAGCCGGTCGATCGGGAGCTCCTACGAGCAGTACTTC
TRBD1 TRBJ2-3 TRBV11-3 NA CASSLGDRQTYTDTQYF TGTGCCAGCAGCTTAGGGGACAGACAGACCTACACAGATACGCAGTATTTT
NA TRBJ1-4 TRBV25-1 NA CATAIANEKLFF TGTGCCACCGCTATAGCGAATGAAAAACTGTTTTTT
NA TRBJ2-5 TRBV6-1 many CASRLSEAQTQYF TGTGCCAGCAGACTGTCGGAAGCCCAGACCCAGTACTTC
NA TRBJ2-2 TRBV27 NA CASSLSTATGELFF TGTGCCAGCAGTTTAAGTACTGCCACCGGGGAGCTGTTTTTT
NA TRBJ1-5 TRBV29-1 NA CSVGEGVNQPQHF TGCAGCGTTGGGGAAGGGGTCAATCAGCCCCAGCATTTT
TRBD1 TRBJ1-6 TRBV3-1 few CASSPGQAFNSPLHF TGTGCCAGCAGCCCGGGACAGGCGTTTAATTCACCCCTCCACTTT
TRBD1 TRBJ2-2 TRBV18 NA CASFTKTGSNTGELFF TGTGCCAGCTTCACCAAGACAGGGTCGAACACCGGGGAGCTGTTTTTT
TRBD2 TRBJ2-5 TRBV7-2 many CASSLALAGRETQYF TGTGCCAGCAGCTTAGCTCTAGCGGGAAGAGAGACCCAGTACTTC
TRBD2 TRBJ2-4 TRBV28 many CASSNSGRLIDIQYF TGTGCCAGCAGTAATAGCGGGAGGTTGATTGACATTCAGTACTTC
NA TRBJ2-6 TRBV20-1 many CSALRGAGANVLTF TGCAGTGCTTTGAGGGGGGCCGGGGCCAACGTCCTGACTTTC
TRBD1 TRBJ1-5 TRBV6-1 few CASRGQGHWDNQPQHF TGTGCCAGCAGGGGACAGGGACACTGGGACAATCAGCCCCAGCATTTT
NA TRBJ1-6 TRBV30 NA CAWSGRWDTGQSHLALHF TGTGCCTGGAGTGGAAGGTGGGACACAGGCCAGTCCCATTTGGCCCTCCACTTT
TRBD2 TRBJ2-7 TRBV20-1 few CSAGASGEVYEQYF TGCAGTGCTGGGGCTAGCGGAGAGGTGTACGAGCAGTACTTC
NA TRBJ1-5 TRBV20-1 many CSARVLDDQPQHF TGCAGTGCTAGAGTCCTTGATGATCAGCCCCAGCATTTT
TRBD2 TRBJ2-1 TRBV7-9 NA CASSLPTGTSGINEQFF TGTGCCAGCAGCTTACCCACCGGGACTAGCGGGATCAATGAGCAGTTCTTC
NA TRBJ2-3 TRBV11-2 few CASSARLGASSTDTQYF TGTGCCAGCAGCGCACGTCTGGGCGCGTCTAGCACAGATACGCAGTATTTT
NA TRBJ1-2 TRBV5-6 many CASSSGGASLGAKTF TGTGCCAGCAGCTCTGGTGGGGCGTCCCTAGGAGCTAAGACCTTC
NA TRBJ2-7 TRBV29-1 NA CSVERGGEQYF TGCAGCGTTGAACGGGGAGGCGAGCAGTACTTC
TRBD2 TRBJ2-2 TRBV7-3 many CASSQLAGASTGELFF TGTGCCAGCAGCCAACTAGCGGGAGCGAGCACCGGGGAGCTGTTTTTT
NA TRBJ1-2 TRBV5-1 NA CASSLDAAGGYTF TGCGCCAGCAGCTTGGATGCTGCAGGTGGCTACACCTTC
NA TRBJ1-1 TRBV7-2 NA CASSLAARTMNTEAFF TGTGCCAGCAGCTTAGCGGCTCGCACAATGAACACTGAAGCTTTCTTT
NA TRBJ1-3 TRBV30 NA CAWREYGNTIYF TGTGCCTGGAGGGAGTATGGAAACACCATATATTTT
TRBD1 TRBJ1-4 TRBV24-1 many CATSDGGQAEGKLFF TGTGCCACCAGTGACGGGGGACAGGCCGAAGGAAAACTGTTTTTT
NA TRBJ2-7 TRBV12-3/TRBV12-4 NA CASSPPGPVQYF TGTGCCAGCAGCCCCCCGGGGCCTGTGCAGTACTTC
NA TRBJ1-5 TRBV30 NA CAWSSDSNQPQHF TGTGCCTGGAGTAGCGACAGCAATCAGCCCCAGCATTTT
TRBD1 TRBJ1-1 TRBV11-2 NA CASSGATGGLPEAFF TGTGCCAGCAGCGGGGCGACAGGGGGGCTTCCTGAAGCTTTCTTT
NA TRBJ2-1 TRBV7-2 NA CASSLAHVGEQFF TGTGCCAGCAGCTTAGCCCATGTAGGTGAGCAGTTCTTC
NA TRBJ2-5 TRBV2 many CASSPGTRETQYF TGTGCCAGCAGTCCCGGGACACGGGAGACCCAGTACTTC
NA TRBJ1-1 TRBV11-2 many CASRGLRETAEAFF TGTGCCAGCAGGGGATTGAGAGAGACAGCTGAAGCTTTCTTT
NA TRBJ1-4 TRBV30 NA CAWSIPGDEKLFF TGTGCCTGGAGTATCCCGGGGGATGAAAAACTGTTTTTT
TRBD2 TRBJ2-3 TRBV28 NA CASSPMTSGGPTDTQYF TGTGCCAGCAGTCCCATGACTAGCGGGGGACCCACAGATACGCAGTATTTT
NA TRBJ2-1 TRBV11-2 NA CASSSKVQSSYNEQFF TGTGCCAGCAGTTCGAAAGTGCAGAGCTCCTACAATGAGCAGTTCTTC
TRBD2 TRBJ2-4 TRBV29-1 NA CSAASGSAGNIQYF TGCAGCGCCGCTAGCGGGAGTGCGGGAAACATTCAGTACTTC
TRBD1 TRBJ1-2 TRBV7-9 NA CASSLGVGTGNGYTF TGTGCCAGCAGCTTAGGGGTCGGGACAGGGAATGGCTACACCTTC